The sequence of this T cell receptor beta chain was determined in a study of T cell responses to AZD1222 COVID-19 vaccine. The study, taken as a whole, reports: Repertoire collection took place solely once the T cell response had peaked. Donor demographics were predominantly white British with a female majority; clonal diversity may be underestimated. AZD1222 recipients seropositive at baseline numbered only five or six.

V lost 1 base to trimming and J lost 3 bases, with 16 bases between them. The germline V gene encodes CDR1 KGHSH and CDR2 LQKENI. The CDR3 runs 18 residues. This table comes from immunoSEQ multiplex PCR, and its TCRdb copy is limited to in-frame clones, with some not included. The table lists about 150,000 clones, about nine tenths of them singletons. Comment on this clone: The antigen is undetermined.

The source material was peripheral blood, sampled on day 0 of AZD1222 vaccination. The V gene is TRBV18, the J gene TRBJ2-6; D is perhaps TRBD1 or TRBD2 (6 bases each). This TCR was sampled from an adult in good health. The CDR3 region has the DNA TGTGCCAGCTCACCACGGGGGGCAGGAGCGGTTGGGGCCAACGTCCTGACTTTC. It yields the protein CASSPRGAGAVGANVLTF.